The sequence of this TCR beta chain was determined in a study of shared clonotypes between healthy human individuals. Across the study: The people who gave samples were a couple of women and a few men aged 18 to 49.

Deletions cut 3 bases from V and 8 bases from J, with 16 bases between. The length of the CDR3 is 14 residues. Per the germline V gene, CDR1 is MNHNS and CDR2 is SASEGT. This table comes from immunoSEQ multiplex PCR, and its TCRdb copy is limited to in-frame clones, with some not included. The table includes under 2,500,000 clones, nearly 97% detected once. This sequence joins TRBV6-1 and TRBJ1-2, with no clear D. What was sequenced was naive CD4+ T cells sorted from blood. Subset here: CD45RA+ positively selected. This TCR derives from a man aged 18 to 35 in good health. The CDR3 reads CASSESWGVGGYTF. As DNA, the CDR3 is TGTGCCAGCAGTGAGAGCTGGGGAGTGGGCGGCTACACCTTC.